This T cell receptor beta chain was identified in a study of T cell repertoires in cytomegalovirus infection. Overall study context: Selection of CMV epitopes for the study included recently identified HLA-C-restricted and well-studied HLA-B-restricted ones. A matching HLA type, together with CMV infection, was signaled by public TCR beta signatures.

Remarks on this clonotype: Its matching antigen is unknown.

TCRdb re-derived calls from the reads in MiXCR, one entry per CDR3 protein. The sample lists 900,000 to 950,000 distinct CDR3 sequences; roughly 31% were seen once. The specimen comprised cultured CD8+ T cells from PBMCs, sampled from culture after CMV antigen stimulation. This TCR came from a human donor in good health (CMV status not recorded). Some clones in this sample may be carry-over from other donors' samples.

CDR3 residues: CASSPREVSGTDTQYF. CDR3 in DNA: TGTGCCAGCAGCCCCCGGGAGGTTAGCGGCACAGATACGCAGTATTTT. The rearrangement uses TRBV7-6 and TRBJ2-3, with 7 nucleotides matching TRBD2. The V and J ends lost 5 bases and 1 base, in that order; junction bases with no gene match: 9. From germline, CDR1 is SGHVS and CDR2 FNYEAQ. The length of the CDR3 is 16 residues.